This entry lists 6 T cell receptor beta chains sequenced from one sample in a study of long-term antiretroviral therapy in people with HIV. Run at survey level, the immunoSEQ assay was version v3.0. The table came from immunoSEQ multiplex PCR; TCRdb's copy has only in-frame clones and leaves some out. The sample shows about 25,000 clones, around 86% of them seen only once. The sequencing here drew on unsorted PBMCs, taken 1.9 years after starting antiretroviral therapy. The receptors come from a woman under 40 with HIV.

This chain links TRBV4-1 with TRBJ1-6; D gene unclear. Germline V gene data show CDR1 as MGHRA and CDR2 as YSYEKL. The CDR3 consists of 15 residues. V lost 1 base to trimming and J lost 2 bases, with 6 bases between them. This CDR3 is CASSQGQTYNSPLHF. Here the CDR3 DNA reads TGCGCCAGCAGCCAAGGGCAGACCTATAATTCACCCCTCCACTTT.

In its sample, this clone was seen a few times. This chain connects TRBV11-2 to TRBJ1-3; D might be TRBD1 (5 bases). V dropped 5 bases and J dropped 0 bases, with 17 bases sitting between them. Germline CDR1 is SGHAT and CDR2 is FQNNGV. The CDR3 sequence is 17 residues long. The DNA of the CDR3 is TGTGCCAGCAGCAAAGCCTCATGGGGCTCCTCTGGAAACACCATATATTTT. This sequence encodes CASSKASWGSSGNTIYF.

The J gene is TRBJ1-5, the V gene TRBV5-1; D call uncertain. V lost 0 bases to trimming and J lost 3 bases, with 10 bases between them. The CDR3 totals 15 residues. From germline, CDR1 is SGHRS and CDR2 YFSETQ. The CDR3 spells CASSLDSGDNQPQHF. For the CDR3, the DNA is TGCGCCAGCAGCTTGGACTCCGGGGACAATCAGCCCCAGCATTTT. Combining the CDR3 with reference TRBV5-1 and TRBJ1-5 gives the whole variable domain KAGVTQTPRYLIKTRGQQVTLSCSPISGHRSVSWYQQTPGQGLQFLFEYFSETQRNKGNFPGRFSGRQFSNSRSEMNVSTLELGDSALYLCASSLDSGDNQPQHFGDGTRLSIL.

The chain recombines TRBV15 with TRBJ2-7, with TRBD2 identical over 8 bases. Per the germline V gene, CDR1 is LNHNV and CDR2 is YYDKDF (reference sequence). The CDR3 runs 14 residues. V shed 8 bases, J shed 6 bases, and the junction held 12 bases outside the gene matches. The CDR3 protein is CATLRGGRDREQYF. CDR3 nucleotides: TGTGCCACCCTCCGGGGGGGACGGGACCGCGAGCAGTACTTC.

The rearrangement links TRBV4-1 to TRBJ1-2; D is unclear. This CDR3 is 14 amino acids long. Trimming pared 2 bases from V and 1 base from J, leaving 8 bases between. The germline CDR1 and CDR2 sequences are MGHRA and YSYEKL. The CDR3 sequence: CASSQNPSNYGYTF. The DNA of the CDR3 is TGCGCCAGCAGCCAAAATCCGAGTAACTATGGCTACACCTTC.

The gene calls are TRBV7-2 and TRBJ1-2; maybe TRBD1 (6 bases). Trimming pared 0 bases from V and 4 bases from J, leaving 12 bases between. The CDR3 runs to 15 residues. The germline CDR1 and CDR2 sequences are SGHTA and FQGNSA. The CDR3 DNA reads TGTGCCAGCAGCTTAGCCAGGGGCGGTGGCTATGGCTACACCTTC. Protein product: CASSLARGGGYGYTF.